Listed below are T cell receptor beta chains from one sample, sequenced in a study of control samples from healthy donors and cancer patients. Sequenced by immunoSEQ multiplex PCR; TCRdb stores in-frame clones only, minus some. The table has 150,000 to 200,000 clones, roughly 92% seen once; the top ten hold just over 1.4%. What was sequenced was blood. These TCRs come from a man aged 25-45 years in good health. Each CDR3 is given with its conserved first and last residue. D genes are given only for firm matches. Clone size is shown for a subset of rows, as once, few, many or a class of expanded clone.

j_call	d_call	clone_size	v_call	cdr3_nt	cdr3_aa
TRBJ1-5	TRBD1	.	TRBV28	TGTGCCAGCAGTTTAGGGACAGGGGATACTCAGCCCCAGCATTTT	CASSLGTGDTQPQHF
TRBJ2-7	TRBD2	.	TRBV20-1	TGCAGTGCTAGTGGGGGCGGGAGGGCCTACGAGCAGTACTTC	CSASGGGRAYEQYF
TRBJ1-1	TRBD1	.	TRBV12-3/TRBV12-4	TGTGCCAGCACTCAAGAGGGACAGTATGAAGCTTTCTTT	CASTQEGQYEAFF
TRBJ2-3	TRBD2	.	TRBV11-3	TGTGCCAGCAGCTTGATCAGCGGGGGGCGCACAGATACGCAGTATTTT	CASSLISGGRTDTQYF
TRBJ1-3	.	.	TRBV4-1	TGCGCCAGCAGCCAAGTACCGGGAGGAGCCACCATATATTTT	CASSQVPGGATIYF
TRBJ2-5	.	.	TRBV10-3	TGTGCCAGCGGGGTAGGTTATGAGACCCAGTACTTC	CASGVGYETQYF
TRBJ1-1	.	.	TRBV30	TGTGCCTGGAGTGTAGCCCTTGAAGCTTTCTTT	CAWSVALEAFF
TRBJ2-7	.	.	TRBV3-1/TRBV3-2	TGTGCCAGCAGCCAAGGCACGACCTACGAGCAGTACTTC	CASSQGTTYEQYF
TRBJ1-2	TRBD1	.	TRBV5-5	TGTGCCAGCAGCCGAACTACAGGGGTGGGGGGCTACACCTTC	CASSRTTGVGGYTF
TRBJ2-1	TRBD2	.	TRBV24-1	TGTGCCACCAGTACCAGCGGGGCGCTGACTAATGAGCAGTTCTTC	CATSTSGALTNEQFF
TRBJ1-2	TRBD1	.	TRBV6-1	TGTGCCAGCAGTGAACCGGCAGGGGGCAACTATGGCTACACCTTC	CASSEPAGGNYGYTF
TRBJ2-3	TRBD2	once	TRBV6-1	TGTGCCAGCAGTGAATCAGTCGCGGGAGGGACAGATACGCAGTATTTT	CASSESVAGGTDTQYF
TRBJ1-1	.	.	TRBV27	TGTGCCAGCAGTTTAGAGGCCAGCCTCATGAACACTGAAGCTTTCTTT	CASSLEASLMNTEAFF
TRBJ2-3	.	.	TRBV7-9	TGTGCCAGCAGCTTTTTAGCGGCTTCAGATACGCAGTATTTT	CASSFLAASDTQYF
TRBJ2-2	TRBD1	.	TRBV30	TGTGCCTGGAGGCGACAGGGGGGTGGCGGGGAGCTGTTTTTT	CAWRRQGGGGELFF
TRBJ2-1	.	.	TRBV18	TGTGCCAGCTCACTGATCGGTGTGGGGATGACTAGCTCCTACAATGAGCAGTTCTTC	CASSLIGVGMTSSYNEQFF
TRBJ2-4	TRBD1	once	TRBV30	TGTGCCTGGAGTTTTTACAGGGGGCGCCGGGACATTCAGTACTTC	CAWSFYRGRRDIQYF
TRBJ2-2	.	.	TRBV27	TGTGCCAGCAACGGAAGGGACACCGGGGAGCTGTTTTTT	CASNGRDTGELFF
TRBJ1-5	.	.	TRBV30	TGTGCCTGGAAGCAGGGAAATGATCAGCCCCAGCATTTT	CAWKQGNDQPQHF
TRBJ1-5	TRBD1	.	TRBV5-1	TGCGCCAGCAGCTTAGGGACAGGGGCCAATCAGCCCCAGCATTTT	CASSLGTGANQPQHF
TRBJ2-5	.	.	TRBV12-3/TRBV12-4	TGTGCCAGCGGGGGGGGGCCCCAAGAGACCCAGTACTTC	CASGGGPQETQYF
TRBJ2-7	.	few	TRBV5-1	TGCGCCAGCAGCTTAACGCGGACCTACGAGCAGTACTTC	CASSLTRTYEQYF
TRBJ1-2	.	.	TRBV4-1	TGCGCCAGCAGCCAAGATGCGAGGGCAAGTTATGGCTACACCTTC	CASSQDARASYGYTF
TRBJ2-2	.	.	TRBV5-6	TGTGCCAGCAGCTTCAGGGTGGACACCGGGGAGCTGTTTTTT	CASSFRVDTGELFF
TRBJ2-7	.	.	TRBV3-1/TRBV3-2	TGTGCCAGCAGCAACAGGGACGAGCAGTACTTC	CASSNRDEQYF
TRBJ1-1	TRBD1	.	TRBV30	TGTGCCTGGGACAGGGGGAACACTGAAGCTTTCTTT	CAWDRGNTEAFF
TRBJ1-1	TRBD1	.	TRBV4-1	TGCGCCAGCAGCCGCCAGGGGGACACTGAAGCTTTCTTT	CASSRQGDTEAFF
TRBJ1-2	TRBD1	.	TRBV6-5	TGTGCCAGCAGTTCCACGGGCAGGGGGCGCGTGGATGGCTACACCTTC	CASSSTGRGRVDGYTF
TRBJ2-7	TRBD2	.	TRBV2	TGTGCCAGCAGTTTGGGACTAGTCTCCGAGCAGTACTTC	CASSLGLVSEQYF
TRBJ2-3	.	.	TRBV11-3	TGTGCCAGCAGCTTGGGACCGGCAGATACGCAGTATTTT	CASSLGPADTQYF
TRBJ2-7	.	.	TRBV12-5	TGTGCTAGTGGTTTGGAATACGCAGCAGGGAAGGGAGACGAGCAGTACTTC	CASGLEYAAGKGDEQYF
TRBJ2-7	.	.	TRBV6-2/TRBV6-3	TGTGCCAGCAGTGCCCCGGGGACGGTTTTAGGGCAGTACTTC	CASSAPGTVLGQYF
TRBJ2-2	TRBD2	.	TRBV6-5	TGTGCCAGCAGTTACGGCCGCGGGAGAGGAACCGGGGAGCTGTTTTTT	CASSYGRGRGTGELFF
TRBJ1-2	.	.	TRBV7-2	TGTGCCAGCAGCTTAGAGGTTGGCTACACCTTC	CASSLEVGYTF
TRBJ1-6	TRBD1	.	TRBV5-1	TGCGCCAGCAGCGCTGCCGGGACAGGAGAAATGAATTCACCCCTCCACTTT	CASSAAGTGEMNSPLHF
TRBJ2-7	TRBD1	.	TRBV7-6	TGTGCCAGCAGCTTAGGGCAGGGGGCTGGCGAGCAGTACTTC	CASSLGQGAGEQYF
TRBJ1-2	.	.	TRBV10-1	TGCGCCAGCAGCCCCCGGGGGCCTCATGGCTACACCTTC	CASSPRGPHGYTF
TRBJ2-3	.	.	TRBV9	TGTGCCAGCAGCGTAGGCCAGGGTACGCAGTATTTT	CASSVGQGTQYF
TRBJ1-6	TRBD1	.	TRBV7-8	TGTGCCAGCAGCTCCAGAGGACAGGACTATAATTCACCCCTCCACTTT	CASSSRGQDYNSPLHF
TRBJ2-2	TRBD2	.	TRBV5-4	TGTGCCAGCAGCACAAGGACTAGCGGGAGCACCGGGGAGCTGTTTTTT	CASSTRTSGSTGELFF
TRBJ1-1	.	.	TRBV19	TGTGCCAGTAGTATCCAGGGATCGAGCACTGAAGCTTTCTTT	CASSIQGSSTEAFF
TRBJ2-1	.	.	TRBV6-1	TGTGCCAGCAGTTCCATGGCGGGCAGCAACAATGAGCAGTTCTTC	CASSSMAGSNNEQFF
TRBJ1-4	TRBD1	.	TRBV5-8	TGTGCCAGCAGCGACAGGGGGCAAAGGGATGAAAAACTGTTTTTT	CASSDRGQRDEKLFF
TRBJ2-6	.	.	TRBV14	TGTGCCAGTAGACAGTTTCGGACTTCTGGGGCCAACGTCCTGACTTTC	CASRQFRTSGANVLTF
TRBJ2-7	.	.	TRBV5-4	TGTGCCAGCAGCTTGAGGGGCAAATCCTACGAGCAGTACTTC	CASSLRGKSYEQYF
TRBJ2-4	TRBD1	.	TRBV28	TGTGCCAGCGTAGGGGACAGGAGTTCGATGGCCAAAAACATTCAGTACTTC	CASVGDRSSMAKNIQYF
TRBJ1-6	.	few	TRBV6-5	TGTGCCAGCAGGCCCCAGGGTGAAGGTTCACCCCTCCACTTT	CASRPQGEGSPLHF
TRBJ2-1	.	once	TRBV14	TGTGCCAGCAGCCCTCATATCCAGGCTTACAATGAGCAGTTCTTC	CASSPHIQAYNEQFF
TRBJ2-1	TRBD2	.	TRBV29-1	TGCAGCGTCGCCCGGTCGGGGGGTACTGAGCAGTTCTTC	CSVARSGGTEQFF
TRBJ2-7	.	.	TRBV6-5	TGTGCCAGCAGGGCCGGGAGCTCCTACGAGCAGTACTTC	CASRAGSSYEQYF
TRBJ2-1	.	once	TRBV24-1	TGTGCCACCAGTCGGAACAGGGCAGGTGAGCAGTTCTTC	CATSRNRAGEQFF
TRBJ2-6	.	.	TRBV29-1	TGCAGCGTTGAAGATCGAGCCTCTGGGGCCAACGTCCTGACTTTC	CSVEDRASGANVLTF
TRBJ1-1	.	.	TRBV7-9	TGTGCCAGCAGCCCGCTTGGGGGACAGAACACTGAAGCTTTCTTT	CASSPLGGQNTEAFF
TRBJ1-2	.	.	TRBV5-1	TGCGCCAGCAGCTTGGGGATCGAGGACACCTTC	CASSLGIEDTF
TRBJ2-3	.	.	TRBV24-1	TGTGCCACCAGTCCCCCGGGGTTGGGAGATACGCAGTATTTT	CATSPPGLGDTQYF
TRBJ2-5	.	.	TRBV18	TGTGCCAGCTCACCGGGGCGCGTCCAAGAGACCCAGTACTTC	CASSPGRVQETQYF
TRBJ2-3	TRBD1	once	TRBV18	TGTGCCAGCTCACCACTCCCGGGACAGGGGTACGCAGATACGCAGTATTTT	CASSPLPGQGYADTQYF